Below are 21 T cell receptor beta chains sequenced from a single sample in a study of CD8 T cells in Susac syndrome. RNA, at roughly 0.45 to 1 ug, was reverse transcribed with random hexamers. MiXCR was run by TCRdb on the immunoSEQ multiplex PCR reads, yielding one entry per CDR3 protein. The profile shows approximately 170,000 distinct CDR3 sequences, around 94% of them singletons. Sequencing used CD4+ T cells from PBMCs. Source of these receptors: a human donor with multiple sclerosis.

The V and J genes are TRBV7-2 and TRBJ2-3; no clear D. The CDR3 loop spans 13 amino acids. CDR1 and CDR2 from the germline V gene are SGHTA and FQGNSA. The V gene lost 2 bases and the J gene lost 2 bases, with 5 bases spanning the gap. The CDR3 here is CASSLYPTDTQYF. The CDR3 DNA follows: TGTGCCAGCAGCTTATATCCCACAGATACGCAGTATTTT.

The sample holds one count of this clonotype. The chain employs TRBV29-1 and TRBJ1-1; D is perhaps TRBD1 (5 bases). The CDR3 loop spans 12 amino acids. V lost 7 bases and J 5 bases, leaving 14 bases between the germline ends. From germline, CDR1 is SQVTM and CDR2 ANQGSEA. As DNA, the CDR3 is TGCAGCGCCTCCAGGGAGAGGACTGAAGCTTTCTTT. This codes for CSASRERTEAFF.

The chain recombines TRBV6-2 or TRBV6-3 with TRBJ2-7, with 9 bases fitting TRBD1. This CDR3 contains 12 residues. Germline V gene sequence: CDR1 MNHEY, CDR2 SVGEGT. Trimming removed 6 bases from V and 5 bases from J; junction bases left unmatched: 2. CDR3 loop: CASRDRGHEQYF. The CDR3 DNA reads as TGTGCCAGCAGGGACAGGGGCCACGAGCAGTACTTC.

The gene calls are TRBV5-8 and TRBJ2-1; the match to TRBD2 covers 15 bases. Per the germline V gene, CDR1 is SGHTS and CDR2 is YDEGEE. Trimming cost V 3 bases and J 8 bases; bases outside gene matches: 6. This CDR3 is 16 amino acids long. The CDR3 protein is CASSSFGTSGRYEQFF. In DNA, the CDR3 is TGTGCCAGCAGCTCCTTCGGGACTAGCGGGAGGTATGAGCAGTTCTTC.

This chain connects TRBV24-1 to TRBJ1-2; no clear D gene. V was shortened by 6 bases and J by 4 bases, with 5 bases between the two germline ends. Germline V gene data show CDR1 as KGHDR and CDR2 as SFDVKD. The CDR3 loop spans 11 amino acids. In DNA, the CDR3 is TGTGCCACCAGTTCCAGCTATGGCTACACCTTC. Translated: CATSSSYGYTF.

This clonotype was observed a single time. The rearrangement links TRBV9 to TRBJ2-1; TRBD2 aligns across 9 bases. V shed 0 bases, J shed 7 bases, and the junction held 8 bases outside the gene matches. Germline loops: CDR1 SGDLS, CDR2 YYNGEE. The CDR3 sequence is 16 residues long. DNA for the CDR3: TGTGCCAGCAGCGTAGGAAATAGCGGGAGCATGAATGAGCAGTTCTTC. This translates into CASSVGNSGSMNEQFF.

The chain carries TRBV3-1 and TRBJ2-7; D may match TRBD1 or TRBD2 (5 bases each). The CDR3 length is 14 residues. Germline CDR1 reads LGHDT; CDR2 reads YNNKEL (reference sequence). With 1 base removed from V and 5 bases from J, the gap between germline ends came to 12 bases. CDR3 nucleotide sequence: TGTGCCAGCAGCCAAGTAAGGGGAGCCCACGAGCAGTACTTC. It translates to CASSQVRGAHEQYF.

This chain's CDR3 is CASSVNLGDYGYTF. The CDR3 DNA follows: TGTGCCAGCAGTGTTAACCTAGGGGACTATGGCTACACCTTC. J is TRBJ1-2 and V is TRBV25-1, with D perhaps matching TRBD1 (5 bases). V lost 4 bases to trimming and J lost 3 bases, with 12 bases between them. The germline gives CDR1 MGHDK, CDR2 SYGVNS. The CDR3 covers 14 residues.

V usage is TRBV9 and J usage is TRBJ2-7; TRBD1 matches at 7 bases. Germline V lookup: CDR1 SGDLS, CDR2 YYNGEE. Losses at the gene ends were 4 bases for V and 5 bases for J; bases not matched to a gene: 6. CDR3 length: 13 residues. Written as DNA, the CDR3 is TGTGCCAGCAGCTCCGAAGGGGGCCACGAGCAGTACTTC. Residues: CASSSEGGHEQYF.

The rearrangement uses TRBV7-9 and TRBJ1-1, with 9 bases identical to TRBD1. The V segment lost 5 bases and the J segment 2 bases; nucleotides outside the gene matches: 9. Per the germline V gene, CDR1 is SEHNR and CDR2 is FQNEAQ (reference sequence). This CDR3 is built from 16 residues. The CDR3 DNA sequence: TGTGCCAGCAGCCGGACCGGGACAGGGTTCAACACTGAAGCTTTCTTT. Amino acid sequence: CASSRTGTGFNTEAFF.

The V and J genes are TRBV6-6 and TRBJ2-7, with D maybe TRBD2 (5 bases). Trimming pared 8 bases from V and 2 bases from J, leaving 10 bases between. Germline CDR1 and CDR2: MNHNY and SVGAGI (reference sequence). The CDR3 extends over 12 amino acids. The CDR3 DNA reads as TGTGCCAGCGAGGGTGACGCCTACGAGCAGTACTTC. Residues: CASEGDAYEQYF.

This clonotype has just one count. This rearrangement joins TRBV12-3 or TRBV12-4 to TRBJ1-5, with 8 nucleotides matching TRBD1. The CDR3 contains 14 residues. V shed 6 bases and J 4 bases; nucleotides not matched to a gene: 5. Here the CDR3 DNA reads TGTGCCAGCAGGCTGACAGGGGAGAATCAGCCCCAGCATTTT. This gives the protein CASRLTGENQPQHF.

J is TRBJ2-1 and V is TRBV27; the match to TRBD1 covers 7 bases. V dropped 5 bases and J dropped 5; count of bases not matched to a gene: 9. The germline V gene encodes CDR1 MNHEY and CDR2 SMNVEV (reference sequence). The CDR3 consists of 15 residues. CDR3 amino acids: CASSAISTGNNEQFF. In nucleotides, the CDR3 is TGTGCCAGCAGTGCTATCTCGACAGGGAACAATGAGCAGTTCTTC.

The V call is TRBV4-1, the J call TRBJ2-7, with TRBD2 identical over 9 bases. Germline loops: CDR1 MGHRA, CDR2 YSYEKL. This CDR3 comprises 18 residues. Trimming at V came to 4 bases and at J to 1 base, leaving 14 bases not matched to a gene. CDR3 DNA sequence: TGCGCCAGCAGCCCACAAGTGGGGATAGCGGGGGAGTCCTACGAGCAGTACTTC. Encoded protein: CASSPQVGIAGESYEQYF.

J is TRBJ2-2 and V is TRBV20-1, with TRBD2 matching 9 bases. Looked up from germline, CDR1 is DFQATT and CDR2 is SNEGSKA (reference sequence). CDR3 size: 14 residues. V gave up 3 bases and J gave up 5 bases; unmatched junction bases: 4. CDR3 nucleotide sequence: TGCAGTGCTAGCCCGGGACTAGCAACCGGGGAGCTGTTTTTT. This sequence encodes CSASPGLATGELFF.

The chain combines TRBV5-1 with TRBJ2-2; possible D gene TRBD2, 5 bases. From germline, CDR1 is SGHRS and CDR2 YFSETQ. Trimming took 1 base from V and 7 from J, leaving 8 bases between them. The CDR3 is 13 residues long. The CDR3 protein is CASSLSGYGELFF. The CDR3 nucleotides read TGCGCCAGCAGCTTGTCGGGATACGGGGAGCTGTTTTTT.

This chain joins TRBV3-1 and TRBJ2-3; D ambiguous. With 4 bases removed from V and 6 bases from J, the gap between germline ends came to 8 bases. Germline lookup yields CDR1 LGHDT and CDR2 YNNKEL (reference sequence). The CDR3 has 12 amino acids. The CDR3 loop reads CASSPNMDTQYF. As DNA, the CDR3 is TGTGCCAGCAGCCCAAACATGGATACGCAGTATTTT.

This chain connects TRBV30 to TRBJ1-2, with a possible D match to TRBD1 (5 bases). Germline V CDR1 and CDR2: GTSNPN, SVGIG (reference sequence). This CDR3 region has 13 residues. V was trimmed by 5 bases and J by 3 bases, leaving 13 bases between them. This CDR3 reads CAWHTRGYYGYTF. CDR3 nucleotides: TGTGCCTGGCACACTAGGGGTTACTATGGCTACACCTTC.

V gene TRBV10-3 combines with J gene TRBJ1-5; the D gene is possibly TRBD1 (5 bases). The germline gives CDR1 ENHRY, CDR2 SYGVKD. This CDR3 region has 13 residues. Trimming took 10 bases from V and 0 from J, leaving 10 bases between them. CDR3 DNA sequence: TGTGCCAGTACGACAGATAGCAATCAGCCCCAGCATTTT. This encodes CASTTDSNQPQHF.

The chain employs TRBV5-4 and TRBJ2-5; the match to TRBD1 covers 9 bases. CDR3 size: 16 residues. The germline V gene has CDR1 SGHNT and CDR2 YYREEE (reference sequence). The V segment lost 4 bases and the J segment 5 bases; nucleotides outside the gene matches: 12. CDR3 sequence (DNA): TGTGCCAGCAGCACCCGACAGGGGGGCCGGTTTGAGACCCAGTACTTC. Its protein product is CASSTRQGGRFETQYF.

The chain uses TRBV7-2 and TRBJ1-2; 7 nucleotides agree with TRBD1. The J segment lost 1 base and the V segment lost 5 bases, leaving 4 bases of the junction unmatched. The CDR3 contains 14 residues. Germline-derived CDR1 and CDR2 are SGHTA and FQGNSA. Here the CDR3 DNA reads TGTGCCAGCAGCCTGGACAGGAATAACTATGGCTACACCTTC. Its translation: CASSLDRNNYGYTF.